This T cell receptor (beta chain) was sequenced during a study of blood T cell repertoires in COVID-19. Study summary: Sample material is recorded as cDNA or gDNA derived from T cells, B-cell-depleted T cells, or PBMCs.

The CDR3 covers 14 residues. The germline V gene encodes CDR1 SQVTM and CDR2 ANQGSEA. J was trimmed by 4 bases and V by 4 bases; bases with no gene match: 6. In the original processing: Cell counts per sample came from amplifying reference gene primers. Sequencing was performed with immunoSEQ multiplex PCR; in TCRdb, only in-frame clones are kept and a portion is missing. The V and J calls and clone size are taken from that table; D and trimming were inferred from the DNA. This table holds about 100,000 clones, about 86% found once. The clonotype originates from a human donor in a cohort sampled during active COVID-19. The sample taken for sequencing was peripheral blood. The chain joins TRBV29-1 to TRBJ1-2; 10 bases map to TRBD1. CDR3 region: CSVAGTGEGYGYTF. The CDR3, as DNA: TGCAGCGTTGCAGGGACAGGGGAAGGCTATGGCTACACCTTC.